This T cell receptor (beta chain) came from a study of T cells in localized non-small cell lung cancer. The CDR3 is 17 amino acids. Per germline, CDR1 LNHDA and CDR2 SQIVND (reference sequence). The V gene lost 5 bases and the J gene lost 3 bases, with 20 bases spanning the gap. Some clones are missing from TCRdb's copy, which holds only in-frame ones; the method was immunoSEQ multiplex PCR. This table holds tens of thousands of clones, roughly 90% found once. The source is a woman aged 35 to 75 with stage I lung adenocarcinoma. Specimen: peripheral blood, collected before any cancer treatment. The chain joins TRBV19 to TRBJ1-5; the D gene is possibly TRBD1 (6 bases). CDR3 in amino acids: CASSLPPRDRSNQPQHF. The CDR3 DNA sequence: TGTGCCAGTAGTCTCCCCCCCCGTGACAGGTCCAATCAGCCCCAGCATTTT.